This note documents a single T cell receptor (beta chain) sequence. Its antigen is not identified. This sample stems from a study of T cells in Graves' hyperthyroidism and ophthalmopathy. Amplified regions were TCR beta CDR3 sequences from RNA transcripts. HTBI primers drove first-round RT-PCR of the TCR CDR3. TCRdb re-derived calls from the multiplex PCR reads in MiXCR, one entry per CDR3 protein. The sample has about 600,000 distinct CDR3 sequences, 12% to 15% seen once; the top ten hold roughly 6.9%. General study points: Most thyroid-expanded clonotypes above 0.001 were also found in blood.

The CDR3 spans 14 residues. Germline CDR1 and CDR2: SGHNT and YYREEE (reference sequence). Unmatched junction bases numbered 9, after V lost 4 bases and J lost 11 bases. Sample: blood. This chain joins TRBV5-4 and TRBJ1-4; 9 bases are a match to TRBD1. This receptor was taken from a woman younger than 35 with Graves' ophthalmopathy. The CDR3 spells CASSTDRGPGKLFF. The DNA of the CDR3 is TGTGCCAGCAGCACGGACAGGGGACCGGGGAAACTGTTTTTT. The full variable domain, in which reference TRBV5-4 and TRBJ1-4 provide the parts outside the CDR3, is ETGVTQSPTHLIKTRGQQVTLRCSSQSGHNTVSWYQQALGQGPQFIFQYYREEENGRGNFPPRFSGLQFPNYSSELNVNALELDDSALYLCASSTDRGPGKLFFGSGTQLSVL.